This passage covers 20 T cell receptor beta chains from one sample sequenced in a study of blood T cell repertoires in COVID-19. Profiled with immunoSEQ multiplex PCR; TCRdb holds only in-frame clones, not every one. Here the sample spans around 82,000 clones, 75% to 95% being singletons. The sequenced sample consisted of peripheral blood. These receptors were collected from a human donor in a cohort sampled during active COVID-19.

This clone was found a few times. This CDR3 is CASSQGSKEGVEQYF. CDR3 nucleotide sequence: TGTGCCAGCAGTCAGGGATCCAAGGAGGGAGTCGAGCAGTACTTC. The chain couples TRBV27 to TRBJ2-7; a weak D match, TRBD2 (6 bases). V was trimmed by 5 bases and J by 6 bases, leaving 20 bases between them. CDR1 is MNHEY and CDR2 is SMNVEV in the germline V gene (reference sequence). The CDR3 totals 15 residues.

The table lists this clone with a count of one. V and J are TRBV19 and TRBJ1-6, with D unclear. The CDR3 extends over 12 amino acids. Trimming removed 5 bases from V and 5 bases from J, with 4 bases in between. From germline, CDR1 is LNHDA and CDR2 SQIVND (reference sequence). The CDR3 nucleotides read TGTGCCAGTAGTGCGAATAATTCACCCCTCCACTTT. Translating gives CASSANNSPLHF.

With respect to this clone: At one end, the junction sequence differs from germline, possibly due to a read error. The chain is built from TRBV11-2 and TRBJ2-2; 8 bases agree with TRBD1. The V gene's germline CDR1 is SGHAT and CDR2 FQNNGV. The CDR3 totals 18 residues. As DNA, the CDR3 is TGTGCCAGCAGCCACTCTATTGTCGACAGGGGCGAGAGCCGGGGAGCTGTTTTT. Translated: CASSHSIVDRGESRGAVF.

This chain joins TRBV3-1 (or the pseudogene TRBV3-2) and TRBJ1-2; D possibly corresponds to TRBD1 (5 bases). The CDR3 has 12 residues. CDR1 and CDR2 (germline): LGHDT, YNNKEL (reference sequence). With 4 bases removed from V and 13 bases from J, the gap between germline ends came to 16 bases. CDR3 in amino acids: CASSRGGAIRTF. CDR3 coding DNA: TGTGCCAGCAGCCGGGGCGGGGCTATACGCACCTTC.

The chain couples TRBV21-1 to TRBJ2-1; TRBD2 is the table's D call and was not checked against the DNA. TRBV21-1 is marked as a pseudogene. The length of the CDR3 is 10 residues. The CDR3 loop is CATRGSGQFF. The CDR3 nucleotides are TGTGCCACCAGGGGTTCGGGGCAGTTCTTC.

This chain connects TRBV2 to TRBJ2-1; the match to TRBD2 covers 7 bases. Per germline, CDR1 SNHLY and CDR2 FYNNEI. This CDR3 region has 14 residues. The ends lost 6 bases at V and 2 bases at J; junction bases unmatched: 4. Here the CDR3 reads CASRWGTTYNEQFF. Here the CDR3 DNA reads TGTGCCAGCAGATGGGGGACTACCTACAATGAGCAGTTCTTC.

The chain links TRBV20-1 to TRBJ1-4; D not certain. Trimming stripped 3 bases from V and 4 bases from J, with 12 bases between. Germline CDR1 DFQATT, CDR2 SNEGSKA (reference sequence). The CDR3 has 14 amino acids. CDR3 in DNA: TGCAGTGCTAGTAGGTTAACAGATAATGAAAAACTGTTTTTT. Translating gives CSASRLTDNEKLFF.

This rearrangement joins TRBV7-9 to TRBJ2-3, with 15 bases fitting TRBD2. The CDR3 is made up of 19 amino acids. The V gene's germline CDR1 is SEHNR and CDR2 FQNEAQ (reference sequence). V dropped 10 bases and J dropped 1; count of bases not matched to a gene: 15. The CDR3 region is CATTTWWGLAGGRTDTQYF. In DNA, the CDR3 is TGTGCCACCACCACTTGGTGGGGACTAGCGGGGGGCCGCACAGATACGCAGTATTTT.

There are a few counts of this clone. The chain recombines TRBV19 with TRBJ2-2; possibly TRBD2 for D (5 bases). V was shortened by 5 bases and J by 6 bases, with 19 bases between the two germline ends. The CDR3 has 16 residues. Looked up from germline, CDR1 is LNHDA and CDR2 is SQIVND (reference sequence). CDR3 protein: CASSGHSTSSAGELFF. The CDR3 DNA follows: TGTGCCAGTAGTGGGCACTCTACTAGTTCCGCCGGGGAGCTGTTTTTT.

The V call is TRBV6-5, the J call TRBJ2-7; tentative D call: TRBD2 (7 bases). Trimming stripped 6 bases from V and 7 bases from J, with 19 bases between. In germline, CDR1 is MNHEY, CDR2 SVGAGI. This CDR3 comprises 14 residues. The CDR3 DNA sequence: TGTGCCAGCAGGGGCGTCGGGGGGCCACGGGAGCAGTACTTC. Translated: CASRGVGGPREQYF.

The chain couples TRBV6-1 to TRBJ1-5, with D possibly TRBD1 on 6 matching bases. Germline CDR1 and CDR2: MNHNS and SASEGT. With 2 bases removed from V and 5 bases from J, the gap between germline ends came to 16 bases. The CDR3 contains 16 residues. This CDR3 reads CASSEMAGAVDQPQHF. In nucleotides, the CDR3 is TGTGCCAGCAGTGAAATGGCAGGGGCGGTCGATCAGCCCCAGCATTTT.

The J gene is TRBJ2-1, the V gene TRBV24-1; 10 nucleotides match TRBD1. V shed 3 bases, J shed 6 bases, and the junction held 7 bases outside the gene matches. Germline lookup yields CDR1 KGHDR and CDR2 SFDVKD. This CDR3 region has 16 residues. CDR3 amino acids: CATSDQGQGPVNEQFF. As DNA, the CDR3 is TGTGCCACCAGTGATCAGGGACAGGGGCCGGTCAATGAGCAGTTCTTC.

This chain's CDR3 is CARRSEKLFF. Here the CDR3 DNA reads TGTGCCAGGAGATCTGAAAAACTGTTTTTT. The V gene is TRBV3-1 (or the pseudogene TRBV3-2), the J gene TRBJ1-4, with D hard to call. This CDR3 spans 10 amino acids. V was trimmed by 9 bases and J by 7 bases, leaving 6 bases between them. Looked up from germline, CDR1 is LGHDT and CDR2 is YNNKEL (reference sequence).

This clone was counted once. The gene calls are TRBV2 and TRBJ1-4; D not certain. Germline lookup yields CDR1 SNHLY and CDR2 FYNNEI. The CDR3 contains 15 residues. V lost 3 bases and J 2 bases, leaving 10 bases between the germline ends. CDR3 in DNA: TGTGCCAGCAGTGACTCAGGCCAGACTAATGAAAAACTGTTTTTT. Protein: CASSDSGQTNEKLFF.

V gene TRBV24-1 combines with J gene TRBJ1-1; perhaps TRBD1 as D (6 bases). The CDR3 spans 12 residues. Trimming removed 5 bases at V and 8 bases at J, with 11 bases between. The V gene's germline CDR1 is KGHDR and CDR2 SFDVKD. CDR3: CATSGDKLEAFF. DNA of the CDR3: TGTGCCACCAGTGGGGACAAGCTCGAAGCTTTCTTT.

In its sample, this clone was seen once. The CDR3 nucleotides are TGTGCCAGCAGTTGGGTTACCGGGACAGCATATGGCTACACCTTC. Protein: CASSWVTGTAYGYTF. The genes are TRBV6-5 and TRBJ1-2; 7 nucleotides line up with TRBD1. CDR1 MNHEY and CDR2 SVGAGI come from the germline V gene. V lost 4 bases and J lost 5; bases outside the gene matches: 10. This CDR3 comprises 15 residues.

In the case of this clone: Other DNA sequences within the sample encode an identical CDR3. This chain links TRBV12-3 or TRBV12-4 with TRBJ1-1; the D gene is possibly TRBD1 (5 bases). CDR3 size: 13 residues. Trimming shortened V by 3 bases and J by 1 base, and 6 bases separated the two germline ends. This CDR3 reads CASSLGQNTEAFF. CDR3 nucleotide sequence: TGTGCCAGCAGTTTGGGGCAGAACACTGAAGCTTTCTTT.

The chain couples TRBV18 to TRBJ2-7; D might be TRBD2 (5 bases). The CDR3 consists of 13 residues. From germline, CDR1 is KGHSH and CDR2 LQKENI. Trimming pared 1 base from V and 5 bases from J, leaving 9 bases between. The CDR3 sequence is CASSPQDGDEQYF. The CDR3 DNA reads as TGTGCCAGCTCACCACAGGACGGGGACGAGCAGTACTTC.

The chain employs TRBV28 and TRBJ1-2; the D is unclear. V lost 3 bases, J lost 2 bases, and 7 bases lay in between. This CDR3 contains 13 residues. Per germline, CDR1 MDHEN and CDR2 SYDVKM. The CDR3 reads CASSLGGNYGYTF. The CDR3, as DNA: TGTGCCAGCAGTTTGGGCGGGAACTATGGCTACACCTTC.

In DNA, the CDR3 is TGCAGCGTGCGGGACAGCTACGAGCAGTACTTC. This gives the protein CSVRDSYEQYF. This chain uses TRBV29-1 with TRBJ2-7; TRBD1 is a possible D gene (7 bases). CDR1 and CDR2 from the germline V gene are SQVTM and ANQGSEA. The CDR3 is made up of 11 amino acids. The V end lost 6 bases, the J end lost 3 bases, and 9 bases lay between the germline ends.